This T cell receptor (beta chain) was obtained from a study of T-cell memory formation after mild COVID-19. Findings and caveats of the study: CD4/CD8 balance characterized clones contracting day 15 to 85, and CD4+ skew characterized later expanders. CD4+ contracting clones lay mainly in CM and EM, CD8+ ones in EMRA. A second wave of clones peaked on day 37, and their SARS-CoV-2 specificity went unconfirmed.

5'RACE primed at constant segments yielded TCR alpha and TCR beta cDNA libraries bearing sample barcodes and UMIs. TCRdb itself ran the 5' RACE reads through MiXCR, one entry per CDR3 protein. The sample records approximately 250,000 distinct CDR3 sequences, over 15% being singletons. This clonotype was seen ten or more times. The antigen is not known. The TCR was taken from a man in his late teens or twenties who had mild COVID-19 (a few samples of this study predate the infection). Cell type and time point are not known. Source material: PBMCs or a T cell subset sorted from them (not recorded which).

As DNA, the CDR3 is TGCGCCAGCAGCCTGGGGAGCACAGGGTCCAATGAGCAGTTCTTC. As protein: CASSLGSTGSNEQFF. V gene TRBV5-1 combines with J gene TRBJ2-1, with a tentative D call TRBD1 (6 bases). Between the trimmed V and J ends, which lost 4 bases and 6 bases, there was a span of 17 bases. The CDR3 is 15 residues long. Per the germline V gene, CDR1 is SGHRS and CDR2 is YFSETQ.